Below, 4 T cell receptor beta chains from the same sample are listed, as sequenced in a study of T cells expressing NK-cell markers. After re-calling the 5' RACE reads, TCRdb lists one entry per CDR3 protein, DNA absent. This repertoire includes under 500,000 distinct CDR3 sequences. Sequencing was carried out using blood T cells: a sorted CD56 or NKG2C T cell subset, CD4+ or CD8+ T cells, or bulk PBMC T cells (not recorded which). Source of these receptors: a woman between 18 and 69 years old in good health.

The rearrangement joins TRBV5-1 to TRBJ2-3; the D gene TCRdb calls, TRBD1, cannot be checked with no DNA. The CDR3 runs to 16 residues. CDR1 is SGHRS, CDR2 YFSETQ, per germline. CDR3: CATKPPGGTSTDTQYF.

V is TRBV5-1 and J is TRBJ1-2; the TCRdb D gene call, TRBD1, has no DNA to confirm it. The CDR3 length is 13 residues. The V gene's germline CDR1 is SGHRS and CDR2 YFSETQ. This CDR3 is CASSLERGSGYTF.

The chain recombines TRBV7-2 with TRBJ1-3. Looked up from germline, CDR1 is SGHTA and CDR2 is FQGNSA. The CDR3 consists of 15 residues. The CDR3 region is CASSSPRGSGNTIYF.

The J gene is TRBJ1-3, the V gene TRBV4-3; TCRdb reports TRBD1, a call that lacks DNA to check it against. CDR3 length equals 15 residues. Germline V gene lookup returns CDR1 LGHNA and CDR2 YSLEER. The CDR3 loop reads CASSQFGTGGSTIYF.